This entry is about one T cell receptor (beta chain). Its cognate antigen is unknown. These data are taken from a study of graft-versus-host responses after intestinal transplantation. Processing released intraepithelial and lamina propria lymphocytes from the graft tissue. Notes on the study in general: Peak circulating GvH clone levels were associated with early post-transplant HvG declines.

Using immunoSEQ multiplex PCR, the repertoire was profiled, and TCRdb retains in-frame clones only, with some absent. The sample holds 4,800 or so clones, over 75% seen once. Sequencing used ileum tissue, obtained 156 days after intestinal transplant. The TCR sequence derives from a human patient who received an intestinal transplant, so some T cells may come from the graft donor.

The CDR3 reads CASSLSEQGEQYF. CDR3 in DNA: TGTGCCAGCAGTTTATCCGAACAGGGCGAGCAGTACTTC. This chain joins TRBV28 and TRBJ2-7, with a weak D call TRBD1 (6 bases). Germline loops: CDR1 MDHEN, CDR2 SYDVKM. The CDR3 totals 13 residues. The V end lost 1 base, the J end lost 6 bases, and 10 bases lay between the germline ends. Drawing the rest from reference TRBV28 and TRBJ2-7, the complete variable domain is DVKVTQSSRYLVKRTGEKVFLECVQDMDHENMFWYRQDPGLGLRLIYFSYDVKMKEKGDIPEGYSVSREKKERFSLILESASTNQTSMYLCASSLSEQGEQYFGPGTRLTVT.